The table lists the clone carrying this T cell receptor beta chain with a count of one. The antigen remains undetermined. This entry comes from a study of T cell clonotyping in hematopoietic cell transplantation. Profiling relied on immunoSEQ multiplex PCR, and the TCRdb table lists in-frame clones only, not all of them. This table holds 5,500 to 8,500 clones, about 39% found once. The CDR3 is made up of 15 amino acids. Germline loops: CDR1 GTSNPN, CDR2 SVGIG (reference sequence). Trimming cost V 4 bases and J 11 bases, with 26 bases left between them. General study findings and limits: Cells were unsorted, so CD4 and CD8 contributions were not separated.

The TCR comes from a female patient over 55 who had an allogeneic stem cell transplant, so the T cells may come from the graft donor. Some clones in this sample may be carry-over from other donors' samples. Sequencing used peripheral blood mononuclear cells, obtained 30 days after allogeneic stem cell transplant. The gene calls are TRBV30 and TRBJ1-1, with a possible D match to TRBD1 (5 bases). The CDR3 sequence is CAWTHPRGGWRPAFF. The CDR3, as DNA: TGTGCCTGGACTCACCCACGTGGGGGATGGAGACCGGCTTTCTTT.